This T cell receptor beta chain was recovered during a study of early T cells in non-severe SARS-CoV-2 infection (dated by TCRdb to the early 2020s). About the investigation overall: Because TCR sequencing relied on bulk RNA taken from unsorted whole blood, pairing of alpha and beta chains was not possible.

In the case of this clonotype: Its target antigen remains unknown. Within one base of it there is no much larger clone, and no base qualities were kept.

Here is what the overall study found, with its caveats: VDJdb matching was skewed toward anti-spike CD8 responses, so virus-specific expansions were likely underestimated and private and CD4 specificities were missed.

Library preparation was by 5' RACE. Sequencing relied on a NextSeq 500. The TCR library protocol attached unique molecular identifiers to individual cDNA molecules to correct for sequencing error and PCR bias. Both TCR alpha and beta chains were sequenced, and tight co-correlation was observed between alpha and beta sequence abundances in each sample. The study's processing was this. Decombinator V4 was used to annotate the V gene, J gene and CDR3 of the TCR sequences. Expanded TCRs were defined as changing significantly between any two time points under a Poisson model with p below 0.0001. TCR abundances were normalised to the total number of TCRs sequenced per sample and expressed as counts per million. MAIT TCRs were defined by TRAV1-2 paired with TRAJ12, TRAJ20 or TRAJ33, and iNKT TCRs by TRAV10 paired with TRAJ18. VDJdb, accessed 1 November 2021, was searched for CMV, EBV and SARS-CoV-2 annotated TCRs, with TCRs annotated for multiple antigens excluded. TCRdb passed the public sequencing reads through fastp at Q25 and MiXCR, retaining productive beta sequences. Each CDR3 protein appears once, grouped with its most common genes and DNA. The V and J calls, along with clone size, are taken from TCRdb and not from the paper's own processing. Within this sample are 65,000 to 75,000 distinct CDR3 sequences, with roughly 4.5% of them counted one time only. 3.5% to 4% of the sample comes from the top ten.

Per the germline V gene, SGHDN is the CDR1 and FVKESK is the CDR2. Trimming costs V 0 bases and J 0 bases, and their ends lie 9 bases apart. From the cysteine up to the phenylalanine, the CDR3 has a length of 16 residues. Only the CDR3 part of the read is kept: 48 bases, read in frame from the first base. This was a case-control study nested in a cohort of healthcare workers in London, UK, who had nasopharyngeal swab PCR tests and blood samples taken every week. Healthcare workers were recruited during the week of the UK lockdown, between 23 and 31 March 2020, and followed weekly for up to about 15 weeks.

This sequence was found in an adult who was a healthcare worker with PCR-confirmed SARS-CoV-2 infection or an uninfected control (not recorded which). The donor label of this sample is uncertain. The sequence is built from TRBV14 and TRBJ1-3, with the D gene uncertain. The material sequenced was whole blood, taken at baseline. The CDR3 reads as follows: CASSQDFASSGNTIYF. The DNA is TGTGCCAGCAGCCAAGATTTCGCCTCCTCTGGAAACACCATATATTTT.